This T cell receptor beta chain was sequenced during a study of control samples from healthy donors and cancer patients. Using immunoSEQ multiplex PCR, the repertoire was profiled, and TCRdb retains in-frame clones only, with some absent. This table holds about 170,000 clones, around 91% found once. The germline V gene encodes CDR1 SGHTA and CDR2 FQGTGA. CDR3 size: 13 residues. V lost 0 bases and J lost 8, with 8 bases in between. The receptor was isolated from a woman aged 25 to 45 in good health. The rearrangement links TRBV7-3 to TRBJ2-1, with a tentative D call TRBD2 (6 bases). The sequenced material came from blood. CDR3 region: CASSLTEGHEQFF. CDR3 bases: TGTGCCAGCAGCTTAACGGAGGGTCATGAGCAGTTCTTC.